The clone carrying this TCR beta chain has a handful of counts. Its cognate antigen is unknown. Time point given: sample taken at primary tumor resection. The source of the sample is a study of spatial heterogeneity in lung cancer. Study-level background: TCR transcript counts in tumor regions correlated strongly with a T cell module score from matched bulk RNA-seq.

Study observations and caveats: Expanded alpha and beta TCR counts within tumors tracked tumor mutation counts. The authors estimated that 5.5% to 9% of tumor T cells were covered for alpha chains and around 12% for beta chains.

Every TCR cDNA molecule bore a unique molecular identifier. MiXCR was run by TCRdb on the 5' RACE reads, yielding one entry per CDR3 protein. In the table there are around 4,200 distinct CDR3 sequences, about a tenth of which are singletons. CDR3 length equals 13 residues. Germline values: CDR1 MNHEY, CDR2 SVGEGT. V shed 11 bases and J shed 6 bases, with 16 bases lying between them. This specimen consisted of lung tumor tissue, obtained at surgery. The receptor was isolated from a female donor with early-stage non-small cell lung cancer. The chain employs TRBV6-2 or TRBV6-3 and TRBJ2-2; possibly TRBD1 for D (6 bases). CDR3 nucleotides: TGTGCCTCCGAAGGCAGGGGCCCCGGGGAGCTGTTTTTT. It translates to CASEGRGPGELFF.